This T cell receptor (beta chain) comes out of a study of blood T cell repertoires in COVID-19. Study context: Some COVID-19 samples were acute and others convalescent; all came from the United States, Italy and Spain. T cells, B-cell-depleted T cells, or PBMCs supplied cDNA or gDNA.

This CDR3 is 13 amino acids long. V was shortened by 4 bases and J by 1 base, with 8 bases between the two germline ends. Germline V gene lookup returns CDR1 SGHDN and CDR2 FVKESK. Original methodology: Reference gene primer amplification in the assay estimated nucleated cell counts. Measured with immunoSEQ multiplex PCR; TCRdb has only the in-frame clones, and not every one. D and trimming were read from the DNA, whereas the V and J calls and clone size are those reported in that table. The data contain fewer than 400,000 clones, 85% of them singletons. V usage is TRBV14 and J usage is TRBJ2-7, with D possibly TRBD1 on 6 matching bases. Input material: peripheral blood. The sequence was obtained from a woman aged 18-35 years with acute or convalescent COVID-19. The CDR3 region is CASSPGVSYEQYF. CDR3 in DNA: TGTGCCAGCAGCCCAGGGGTATCCTACGAGCAGTACTTC. The full variable domain, in which reference TRBV14 and TRBJ2-7 provide the parts outside the CDR3, is EAGVTQFPSHSVIEKGQTVTLRCDPISGHDNLYWYRRVMGKEIKFLLHFVKESKQDESGMPNNRFLAERTGGTYSTLKVQPAELEDSGVYFCASSPGVSYEQYFGPGTRLTVT.